The next 26 T cell receptor beta chains were all read from a single sample in a study of CD8+ T cells in alopecia areata (dated by TCRdb to between 2018 and 2020). Receptor amplification or capture employed the immunoSEQ multiplex PCR assay. For TCR sequencing, RNA was extracted from every sample and reverse transcribed into cDNA to serve as template. The clones in this table, taken by TCRdb from immuneACCESS, are in-frame only. Not every clone is retained; where verified, under half of the shortfall comes from an unresolved V gene, and the cause of the rest is unknown. In this sample the table shows 70,000 or so clones, 25% to 30% of which occur a single time. The top ten clonotypes cover about 15% of the sample. The time point label of this sample denotes: less than five weeks on oral tofacitinib. Taken with the paper, the label for treatment or condition translates to: oral pan-JAK inhibitor, 5-10 mg twice daily.

The sample here was CD8+ T cells sorted from blood, taken at week 4, from a patient treated with tofacitinib. The receptors derive from a human donor with alopecia areata.

The V and J genes are TRBV7-2 and TRBJ2-5; no clear D gene. Trimming stripped 0 bases from V and 3 bases from J, with 5 bases between. CDR1 and CDR2 (germline): SGHTA, FQGNSA. The CDR3 sequence is 13 residues long. CDR3 bases: TGTGCCAGCAGCTTAGCAAGGAAAGAGACCCAGTACTTC. Encoded protein: CASSLARKETQYF.

In this sample, this clone turned up a few times. J is TRBJ1-2 and V is TRBV5-4, with TRBD1 as a possible D gene (5 bases). The CDR3 length is 13 residues. CDR1 and CDR2 (germline): SGHNT, YYREEE (reference sequence). V shed 6 bases and J shed 4 bases, with 13 bases lying between them. This chain's CDR3 is CASTPPGGYGYTF. The CDR3 DNA reads as TGTGCCAGCACCCCGCCGGGGGGCTATGGCTACACCTTC. The full variable domain, in which reference TRBV5-4 and TRBJ1-2 provide the parts outside the CDR3, is ETGVTQSPTHLIKTRGQQVTLRCSSQSGHNTVSWYQQALGQGPQFIFQYYREEENGRGNFPPRFSGLQFPNYSSELNVNALELDDSALYLCASTPPGGYGYTFGSGTRLTVV.

This clone was counted at least ten times. The rearrangement links TRBV7-9 to TRBJ2-5; the match to TRBD2 covers 7 bases. Trimming at V came to 4 bases and at J to 3 bases, leaving 8 bases not matched to a gene. CDR1 SEHNR and CDR2 FQNEAQ come from the germline V gene (reference sequence). CDR3 length: 15 amino acids. This chain's CDR3 is CASSSSTGTKETQYF. CDR3 nucleotide sequence: TGTGCCAGCAGCTCAAGTACTGGGACTAAAGAGACCCAGTACTTC.

V usage is TRBV27 and J usage is TRBJ2-1, with D unresolved. The V and J ends lost 5 bases and 8 bases respectively, with 16 bases between them. Germline lookup yields CDR1 MNHEY and CDR2 SMNVEV (reference sequence). CDR3 length: 14 residues. The CDR3 is CASSPGPLVHEQFF. CDR3 in DNA: TGTGCCAGCAGTCCTGGACCCTTAGTACATGAGCAGTTCTTC.

The chain combines TRBV27 with TRBJ2-1, with no clear D. Germline V CDR1 and CDR2: MNHEY, SMNVEV (reference sequence). The V end was cut by 5 bases, the J end by 6 bases, with 11 bases between. This CDR3 region has 13 residues. The CDR3 here is CASSPRHINEQFF. CDR3 nucleotides: TGTGCCAGCAGTCCCCGACACATCAATGAGCAGTTCTTC.

The gene calls are TRBV5-6 and TRBJ1-5; D is undetermined. V shed 0 bases and J shed 3 bases, with 1 base lying between them. Germline CDR1 SGHDT, CDR2 YYEEEE. This CDR3 comprises 12 residues. The CDR3 is CASSLANQPQHF. CDR3 bases: TGTGCCAGCAGCTTGGCCAATCAGCCCCAGCATTTT. The full variable domain, completed using reference TRBV5-6 and TRBJ1-5, is DAGVTQSPTHLIKTRGQQVTLRCSPKSGHDTVSWYQQALGQGPQFIFQYYEEEERQRGNFPDRFSGHQFPNYSSELNVNALLLGDSALYLCASSLANQPQHFGDGTRLSIL.

V usage is TRBV29-1 and J usage is TRBJ1-1; D is unresolved. Germline-derived CDR1 and CDR2 are SQVTM and ANQGSEA. This CDR3 region has 10 residues. V dropped 3 bases and J dropped 11 bases, with 10 bases sitting between them. The CDR3 nucleotides read TGCAGCGTTGACACAGTGGGCGCTTTCTTT. Translated: CSVDTVGAFF.

V usage is TRBV5-6 and J usage is TRBJ2-7; 8 bases fit TRBD1. The junction had 6 bases not matched to a gene; V was cut back by 0 bases and J by 4 bases. Germline lookup yields CDR1 SGHDT and CDR2 YYEEEE. The CDR3 runs to 15 residues. The CDR3 sequence is CASSLAPDREYEQYF. The CDR3 bases are TGTGCCAGCAGCTTGGCCCCGGACAGGGAGTACGAGCAGTACTTC.

This clone occurred a few times. V usage is TRBV9 and J usage is TRBJ2-1; TRBD2 matches 10 bases. CDR3 length equals 17 residues. V trimming: 4 bases; J trimming: 0 bases; junction bases outside the gene matches: 7. Germline V gene sequence: CDR1 SGDLS, CDR2 YYNGEE. The CDR3 DNA reads as TGTGCCAGCAGCACTAGCGGGATCCCGAGCTCCTACAATGAGCAGTTCTTC. It codes for CASSTSGIPSSYNEQFF.

The V gene is TRBV11-2, the J gene TRBJ2-3; perhaps TRBD2 as D (5 bases). Trimming left V 5 bases short and J 3 bases short, with 15 bases between. The CDR3 runs 15 residues. CDR1 SGHAT and CDR2 FQNNGV come from the germline V gene. CDR3 region: CASSHTRARTDTQYF. The CDR3 DNA is TGTGCCAGCAGCCACACGAGGGCTCGGACAGATACGCAGTATTTT.

The V gene is TRBV6-5, the J gene TRBJ2-7; D may be TRBD2 (7 bases). The germline V gene has CDR1 MNHEY and CDR2 SVGAGI. Trimming took off 2 bases at V and 4 bases at J, with 15 bases between the two ends. The CDR3 consists of 15 residues. The CDR3 coding sequence is TGTGCCAGCAGTTACACGGCGGGGGCCTTTTACGAGCAGTACTTC. Its translation: CASSYTAGAFYEQYF.

The chain employs TRBV11-2 and TRBJ2-7; either TRBD1 or TRBD2 may supply D (5 bases each). V lost 3 bases and J lost 4, with 16 bases in between. CDR3 length equals 15 residues. Per the germline V gene, CDR1 is SGHAT and CDR2 is FQNNGV. The CDR3 protein is CASSFSPGRTYEQYF. The CDR3, as DNA: TGTGCCAGCAGCTTCTCGCCGGGACGGACTTACGAGCAGTACTTC.

This clone was recorded a few times. V gene TRBV29-1 combines with J gene TRBJ2-3; D unclear. The V gene's germline CDR1 is SQVTM and CDR2 ANQGSEA. This CDR3 has 10 amino acids. Deletions cut 5 bases from V and 5 bases from J, with 5 bases between. The CDR3 bases are TGCAGCGTTCCGGTAGATACGCAGTATTTT. It yields the protein CSVPVDTQYF.

The chain employs TRBV6-1 and TRBJ2-7; 10 bases fit TRBD2. With V trimmed by 5 bases and J by 4 bases, 2 bases remained unmatched. The CDR3 runs to 13 residues. CDR1 and CDR2 (germline): MNHNS, SASEGT. The CDR3 protein is CASSLAGAYEQYF. In DNA form, the CDR3 reads TGTGCCAGCAGTCTAGCGGGGGCGTACGAGCAGTACTTC.

For this clone: The CDR3 ends on some other residue instead of the conserved phenylalanine or tryptophan, so this is likely a read error. The DNA is omitted, as the CDR3 cannot be located on it reliably, and the CDR3 follows TCRdb's listing. This rearrangement joins TRBV29-1 to TRBJ1-2; TRBD1 is the table's D call, not checked against the DNA. Germline-derived CDR1 and CDR2 are SQVTM and ANQGSEA. The CDR3 extends over 11 residues, inclusive of both ends. Here the CDR3 reads CSVLGQGWVWI.

J is TRBJ1-1 and V is TRBV29-1; D gene unclear. With 3 bases removed from V and 7 bases from J, the gap between germline ends came to 12 bases. The CDR3 runs to 12 residues. From germline, CDR1 is SQVTM and CDR2 ANQGSEA. The chain's CDR3 is CSVDLAPDEAFF. DNA of the CDR3: TGCAGCGTTGATTTGGCCCCAGATGAAGCTTTCTTT.

This clone was observed a few times. The rearrangement links TRBV7-8 to TRBJ2-1; D is unresolved. Germline-derived CDR1 and CDR2 are SGHVS and FQNEAQ. This CDR3 contains 14 residues. Trimming left V 2 bases short and J 4 bases short, with 9 bases between. CDR3 protein: CASSLNGRYNEQFF. Here the CDR3 DNA reads TGTGCCAGCAGCTTAAACGGACGGTACAATGAGCAGTTCTTC.

The V and J genes are TRBV6-5 and TRBJ2-1, with D possibly called TRBD1 or TRBD2 (5 bases each). Trimming pared 2 bases from V and 7 bases from J, leaving 9 bases between. The CDR3 length is 13 residues. Germline lookup yields CDR1 MNHEY and CDR2 SVGAGI. The CDR3 here is CASSYRDLNEQFF. CDR3 nucleotides: TGTGCCAGCAGTTACCGGGACCTGAATGAGCAGTTCTTC.

V and J are TRBV29-1 and TRBJ1-2, with 8 bases identical to TRBD1. The trim removed 5 bases at V and 2 bases at J, leaving 7 bases unmatched. Per germline, CDR1 SQVTM and CDR2 ANQGSEA. The CDR3 loop spans 14 amino acids. DNA for the CDR3: TGCAGCGTTCCGGACAGGGCCCTGAACTATGGCTACACCTTC. Amino acid sequence: CSVPDRALNYGYTF. The full variable domain, completed using reference TRBV29-1 and TRBJ1-2, is SAVISQKPSRDICQRGTSLTIQCQVDSQVTMMFWYRQQPGQSLTLIATANQGSEATYESGFVIDKFPISRPNLTFSTLTVSNMSPEDSSIYLCSVPDRALNYGYTFGSGTRLTVV.

CDR3 amino acids: CASSWGDARGVEQFF. CDR3 DNA sequence: TGTGCCAGCAGCTGGGGTGATGCGCGGGGTGTCGAGCAGTTCTTC. This sequence joins TRBV11-3 and TRBJ2-1; D may be TRBD2 (6 bases). The length of the CDR3 is 15 residues. CDR1 and CDR2 from the germline V gene are SGHNT and YENEEA. V was shortened by 4 bases and J by 10 bases, with 20 bases between the two germline ends.

V usage is TRBV29-1 and J usage is TRBJ2-7; a weak D match, TRBD2 (6 bases). The CDR3 runs 13 residues. Trimming shortened V by 7 bases and J by 3 bases, and 16 bases separated the two germline ends. Germline V gives CDR1 SQVTM, CDR2 ANQGSEA. The CDR3 nucleotides read TGCAGCGGGGGGGAAGGGCCGTACTACGAGCAGTACTTC. This encodes CSGGEGPYYEQYF.

This clone has just a few counts. Since a far larger clone is one base different, this is likely a read error. The chain is built from TRBV11-2 and TRBJ2-1; 12 positions agree with TRBD2. V trimming: 3 bases; J trimming: 7 bases; junction bases outside the gene matches: 7. CDR3 size: 16 residues. The germline V gene has CDR1 SGHAT and CDR2 FQNNGV. The chain's CDR3 is CASSLVPSGRGNEQFF. CDR3 sequence (DNA): TGTGCCAGCAGCTTGGTTCCTAGCGGGAGGGGGAATGAGCAGTTCTTC.

The chain carries TRBV4-3 and TRBJ2-6; D is ambiguous. The germline V gene has CDR1 LGHNA and CDR2 YSLEER. CDR3 length: 16 residues. V was shortened by 0 bases and J by 4 bases, with 10 bases between the two germline ends. CDR3 protein: CASSQESAAGANVLTF. CDR3 bases: TGCGCCAGCAGCCAAGAGAGCGCTGCCGGGGCCAACGTCCTGACTTTC.

This clone has at least ten counts. The chain recombines TRBV7-6 with TRBJ1-2; no definite D call. Germline V gives CDR1 SGHVS, CDR2 FNYEAQ. CDR3 length: 13 residues. Trimming stripped 5 bases from V and 7 bases from J, with 14 bases between. CDR3 loop: CASSDRPERGYTF. The CDR3 coding sequence is TGTGCCAGCAGCGATAGACCCGAGCGTGGCTACACCTTC.

The rearrangement links TRBV7-9 to TRBJ2-7, with TRBD2 as a possible D gene (6 bases). This CDR3 region has 15 residues. V lost 5 bases and J lost 3, with 17 bases in between. Germline-derived CDR1 and CDR2 are SEHNR and FQNEAQ (reference sequence). The CDR3 is CASSDGPGLIYEQYF. In DNA form, the CDR3 reads TGTGCCAGCAGCGACGGACCGGGACTCATCTACGAGCAGTACTTC.

This clone was seen once. The CDR3 protein is CAWSVMLSGYTF. The DNA for the CDR3 is TGTGCCTGGAGTGTAATGCTCTCTGGCTACACCTTC. V is TRBV30 and J is TRBJ1-2, with D unclear. This CDR3 is built from 12 residues. Trimming removed 0 bases at V and 7 bases at J, with 9 bases between. Germline CDR1 is GTSNPN and CDR2 is SVGIG (reference sequence).